This T cell receptor (beta chain) is drawn from a study of blood T cell repertoires in COVID-19. Sequencing used immunoSEQ multiplex PCR; TCRdb keeps in-frame clones, though not all of them. The table has 60,000 or so clones, around four fifths seen once. Trimming shortened V by 5 bases and J by 3 bases, and 14 bases separated the two germline ends. Per the germline V gene, CDR1 is SGHTA and CDR2 is FQGNSA. CDR3 length: 15 residues. The source is a man aged 25-45 years with COVID-19, enrolled during active disease. The sequencing sample was made of peripheral blood. The chain has TRBV7-2 and TRBJ1-5; D is perhaps TRBD1 (6 bases). The chain's CDR3 is CASSRDTLFNQPQHF. The CDR3 bases are TGTGCCAGCAGCCGGGACACCCTTTTCAATCAGCCCCAGCATTTT.